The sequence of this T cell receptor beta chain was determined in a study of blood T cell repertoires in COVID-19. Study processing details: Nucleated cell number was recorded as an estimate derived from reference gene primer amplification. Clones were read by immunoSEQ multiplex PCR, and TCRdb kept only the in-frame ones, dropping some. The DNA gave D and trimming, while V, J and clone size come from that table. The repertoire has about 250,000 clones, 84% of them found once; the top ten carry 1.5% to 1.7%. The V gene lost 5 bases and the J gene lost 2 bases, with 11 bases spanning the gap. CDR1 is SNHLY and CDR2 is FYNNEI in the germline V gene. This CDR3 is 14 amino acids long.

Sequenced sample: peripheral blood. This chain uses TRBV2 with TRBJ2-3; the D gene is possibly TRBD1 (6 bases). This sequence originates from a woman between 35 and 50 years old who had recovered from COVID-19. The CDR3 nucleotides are TGTGCCAGCAGTTCGGGACAAACCACAGATACGCAGTATTTT. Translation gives CASSSGQTTDTQYF.